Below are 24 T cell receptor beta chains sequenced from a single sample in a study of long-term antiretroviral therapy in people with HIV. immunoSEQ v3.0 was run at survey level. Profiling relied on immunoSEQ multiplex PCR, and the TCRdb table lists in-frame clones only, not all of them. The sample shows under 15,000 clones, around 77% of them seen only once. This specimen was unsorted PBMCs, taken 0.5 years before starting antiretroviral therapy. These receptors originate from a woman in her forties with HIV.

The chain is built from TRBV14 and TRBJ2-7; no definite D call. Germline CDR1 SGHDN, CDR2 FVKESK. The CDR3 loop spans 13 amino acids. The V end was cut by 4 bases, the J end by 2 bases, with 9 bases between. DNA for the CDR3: TGTGCCAGCAGCCCACCCTACACCTACGAGCAGTACTTC. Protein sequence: CASSPPYTYEQYF. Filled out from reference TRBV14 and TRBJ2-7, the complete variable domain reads EAGVTQFPSHSVIEKGQTVTLRCDPISGHDNLYWYRRVMGKEIKFLLHFVKESKQDESGMPNNRFLAERTGGTYSTLKVQPAELEDSGVYFCASSPPYTYEQYFGPGTRLTVT.

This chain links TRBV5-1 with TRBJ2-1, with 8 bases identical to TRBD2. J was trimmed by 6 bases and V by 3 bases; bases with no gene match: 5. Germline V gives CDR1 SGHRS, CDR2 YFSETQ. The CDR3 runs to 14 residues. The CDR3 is CASSSGTRGNEQFF. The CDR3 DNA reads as TGCGCCAGCAGCTCCGGGACTAGGGGCAATGAGCAGTTCTTC.

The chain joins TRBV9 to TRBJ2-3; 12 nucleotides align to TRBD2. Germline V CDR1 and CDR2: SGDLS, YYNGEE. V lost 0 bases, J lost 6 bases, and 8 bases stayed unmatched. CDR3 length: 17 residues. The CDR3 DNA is TGTGCCAGCAGCGTAGAGGCTAGCGGGGGGGCCTTGGATACGCAGTATTTT. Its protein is CASSVEASGGALDTQYF.

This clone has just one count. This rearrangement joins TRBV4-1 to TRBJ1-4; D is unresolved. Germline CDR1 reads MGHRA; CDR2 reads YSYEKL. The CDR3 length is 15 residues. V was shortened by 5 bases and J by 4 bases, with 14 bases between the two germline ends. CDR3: CASSNPGPNNEKLFF. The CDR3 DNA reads TGCGCCAGCAGCAACCCCGGACCCAATAATGAAAAACTGTTTTTT.

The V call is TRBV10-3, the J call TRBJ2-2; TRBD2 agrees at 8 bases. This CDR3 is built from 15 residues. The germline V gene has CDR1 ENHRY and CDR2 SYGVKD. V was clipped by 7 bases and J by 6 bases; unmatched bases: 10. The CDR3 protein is CAINRPGGSAGELFF. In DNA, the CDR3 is TGTGCCATCAATCGACCGGGGGGGAGCGCCGGGGAGCTGTTTTTT.

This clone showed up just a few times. This chain's CDR3 is CASSQNRGPWGYTF. The CDR3 coding sequence is TGCGCCAGCAGCCAAAACAGGGGGCCATGGGGCTACACCTTC. The rearrangement joins TRBV4-3 to TRBJ1-2, with TRBD1 identical over 9 bases. The CDR3 loop spans 14 amino acids. Losses at the gene ends were 2 bases for V and 8 bases for J; bases not matched to a gene: 6. The V gene's germline CDR1 is LGHNA and CDR2 YSLEER.

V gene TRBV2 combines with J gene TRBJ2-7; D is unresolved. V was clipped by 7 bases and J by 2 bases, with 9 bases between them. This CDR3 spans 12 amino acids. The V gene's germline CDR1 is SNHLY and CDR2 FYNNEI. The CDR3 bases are TGTGCCAGCAATTTAGGGCCCTACGAGCAGTACTTC. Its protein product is CASNLGPYEQYF.

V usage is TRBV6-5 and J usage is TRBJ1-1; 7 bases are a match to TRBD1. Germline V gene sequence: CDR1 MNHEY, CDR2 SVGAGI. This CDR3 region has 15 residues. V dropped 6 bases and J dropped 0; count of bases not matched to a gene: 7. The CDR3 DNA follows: TGTGCCAGCAGGCCAACAGGGGAGGTGAACACTGAAGCTTTCTTT. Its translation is CASRPTGEVNTEAFF.

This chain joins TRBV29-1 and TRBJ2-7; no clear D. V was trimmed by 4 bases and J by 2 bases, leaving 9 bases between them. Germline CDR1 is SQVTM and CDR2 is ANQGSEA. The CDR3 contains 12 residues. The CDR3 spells CSVVGYTYEQYF. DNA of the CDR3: TGCAGCGTTGTTGGATATACCTACGAGCAGTACTTC.

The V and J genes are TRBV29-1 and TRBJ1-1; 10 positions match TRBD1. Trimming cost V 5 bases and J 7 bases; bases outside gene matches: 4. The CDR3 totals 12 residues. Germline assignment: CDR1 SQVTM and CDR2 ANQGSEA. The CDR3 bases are TGCAGCGTTTCGGGACAGGGGATTGAAGCTTTCTTT. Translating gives CSVSGQGIEAFF.

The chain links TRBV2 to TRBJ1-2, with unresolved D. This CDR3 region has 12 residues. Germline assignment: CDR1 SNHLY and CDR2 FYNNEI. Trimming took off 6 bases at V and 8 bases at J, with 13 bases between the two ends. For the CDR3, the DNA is TGTGCCAGCAGCGCCCTATCCGGCGGCTACACCTTC. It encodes CASSALSGGYTF.

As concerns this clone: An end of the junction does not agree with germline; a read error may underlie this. The CDR3 protein is CSSKEALSGGFNEQFF. CDR3 DNA sequence: TGTTCCAGCAAAGAGGCACTTAGCGGGGGGTTCAATGAGCAGTTCTTC. The rearrangement links TRBV2 to TRBJ2-1, with 10 bases that match TRBD2. The CDR3 covers 16 residues. CDR1 is SNHLY and CDR2 is FYNNEI in the germline V gene.

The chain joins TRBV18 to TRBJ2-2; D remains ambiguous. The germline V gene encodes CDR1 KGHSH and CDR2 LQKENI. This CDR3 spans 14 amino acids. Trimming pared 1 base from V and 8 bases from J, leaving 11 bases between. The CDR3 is CASSPRHPRGELFF. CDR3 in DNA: TGTGCCAGCTCACCACGACACCCCAGGGGGGAGCTGTTTTTT.

The CDR3 coding sequence is TGTGCCAGCAGCTTACGTGGAGGACTGTCCTTTGGGCAGCCCCAGCATTTT. This translates into CASSLRGGLSFGQPQHF. This chain links TRBV7-8 with TRBJ1-5; no clear D gene. The CDR3 extends over 17 amino acids. Trimming cost V 2 bases and J 7 bases, with 21 bases left between them. Germline CDR1 SGHVS, CDR2 FQNEAQ.

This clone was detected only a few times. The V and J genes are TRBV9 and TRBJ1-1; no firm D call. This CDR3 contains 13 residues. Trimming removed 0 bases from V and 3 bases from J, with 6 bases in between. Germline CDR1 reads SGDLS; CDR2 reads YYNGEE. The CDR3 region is CASSVGGYTEAFF. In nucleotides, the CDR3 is TGTGCCAGCAGCGTAGGAGGGTACACTGAAGCTTTCTTT.

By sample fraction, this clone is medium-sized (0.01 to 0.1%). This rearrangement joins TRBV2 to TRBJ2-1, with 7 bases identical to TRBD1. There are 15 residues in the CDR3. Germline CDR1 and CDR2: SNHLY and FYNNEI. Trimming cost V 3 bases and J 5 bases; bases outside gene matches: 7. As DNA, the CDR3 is TGTGCCAGCAGTGACCCGGGACAGAAGAACAATGAGCAGTTCTTC. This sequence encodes CASSDPGQKNNEQFF.

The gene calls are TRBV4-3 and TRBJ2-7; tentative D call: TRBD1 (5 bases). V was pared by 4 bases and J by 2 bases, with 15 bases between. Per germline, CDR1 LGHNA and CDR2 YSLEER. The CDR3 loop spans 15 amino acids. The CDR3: CASSPTQGAAYEQYF. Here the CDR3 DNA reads TGCGCCAGCAGCCCCACCCAGGGCGCTGCCTACGAGCAGTACTTC.

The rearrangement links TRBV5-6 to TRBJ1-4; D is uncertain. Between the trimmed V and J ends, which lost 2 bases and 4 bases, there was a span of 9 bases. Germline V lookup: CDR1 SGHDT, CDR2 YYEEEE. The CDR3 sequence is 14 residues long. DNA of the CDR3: TGTGCCAGCAGCTTAACCTCCTATAATGAAAAACTGTTTTTT. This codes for CASSLTSYNEKLFF.

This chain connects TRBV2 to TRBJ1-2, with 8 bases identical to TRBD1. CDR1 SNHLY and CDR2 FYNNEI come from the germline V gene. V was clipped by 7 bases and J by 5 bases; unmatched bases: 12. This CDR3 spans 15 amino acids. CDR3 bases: TGTGCCAGCATGAGAGAGACAGGGGTAGGGTATGGCTACACCTTC. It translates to CASMRETGVGYGYTF.

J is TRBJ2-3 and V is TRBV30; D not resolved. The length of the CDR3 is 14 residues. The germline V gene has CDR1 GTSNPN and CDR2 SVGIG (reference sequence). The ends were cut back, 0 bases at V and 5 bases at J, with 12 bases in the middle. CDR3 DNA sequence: TGTGCCTGGAGTGTAGGTGGATCGCTAGATACGCAGTATTTT. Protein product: CAWSVGGSLDTQYF. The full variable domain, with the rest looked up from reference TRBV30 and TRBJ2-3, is SQTIHQWPATLVQPVGSPLSLECTVEGTSNPNLYWYRQAAGRGLQLLFYSVGIGQISSEVPQNLSASRPQDRQFILSSKKLLLSDSGFYLCAWSVGGSLDTQYFGPGTRLTVL.

The CDR3 loop is CASSLEGQGKTGELFF. CDR3 DNA sequence: TGTGCCAGCAGCTTAGAAGGTCAGGGGAAGACCGGGGAGCTGTTTTTT. This chain joins TRBV7-8 and TRBJ2-2; tentatively, D is TRBD1 (6 bases). This CDR3 region has 16 residues. The V end lost 1 base, the J end lost 5 bases, and 14 bases lay between the germline ends. Looked up from germline, CDR1 is SGHVS and CDR2 is FQNEAQ.

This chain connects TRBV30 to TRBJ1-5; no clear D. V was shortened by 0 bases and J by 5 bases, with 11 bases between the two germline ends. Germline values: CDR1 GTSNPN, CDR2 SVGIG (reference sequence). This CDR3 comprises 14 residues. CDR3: CAWSVSGSDQPQHF. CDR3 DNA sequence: TGTGCCTGGAGTGTATCAGGCAGTGATCAGCCCCAGCATTTT.

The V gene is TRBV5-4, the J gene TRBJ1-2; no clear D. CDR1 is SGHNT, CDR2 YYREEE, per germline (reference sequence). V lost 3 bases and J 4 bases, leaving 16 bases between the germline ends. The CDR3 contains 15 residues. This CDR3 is CASSSYRAQFYGYTF. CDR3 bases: TGTGCCAGCAGCTCCTACAGAGCCCAGTTCTATGGCTACACCTTC.

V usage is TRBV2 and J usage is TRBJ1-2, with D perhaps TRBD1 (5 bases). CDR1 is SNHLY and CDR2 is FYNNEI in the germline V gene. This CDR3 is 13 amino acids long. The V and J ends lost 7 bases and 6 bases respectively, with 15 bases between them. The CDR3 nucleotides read TGTGCCAGCATGCGGACACGATCGGATGGCTACACCTTC. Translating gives CASMRTRSDGYTF.